This T cell receptor (beta chain) was identified during a study of identical twins. Template switching, a step in the protocol, added a universal primer site, and cDNA carried unique molecular identifiers. Each CDR3 protein is one row after TCRdb ran MiXCR on the 5' RACE reads. Of 550,000 to 700,000 distinct CDR3 sequences in the sample, roughly 9.9% were seen once. J gave up 1 base and V 2 bases, and 6 bases lay outside the gene matches. The V gene's germline CDR1 is SGHAT and CDR2 FQNNGV. The CDR3 loop spans 19 amino acids. Findings and limits, study-wide: Among out-of-frame alpha sequences shared by twins, low generation probability occurred in excess.

To note about this clonotype: The antigen remains undetermined.

A further study also used this sample, focusing on yellow fever vaccine responses in identical twins.

This clonotype was sampled from a woman aged 18-35 years in good health. The chain employs TRBV11-2 and TRBJ2-3, with 16 nucleotides matching TRBD2. What was sequenced was PBMCs. This chain's CDR3 is CASSLIGTSGRGGTDTQYF. The CDR3 nucleotides are TGTGCCAGCAGCTTAATCGGGACTAGCGGGAGGGGGGGCACAGATACGCAGTATTTT.